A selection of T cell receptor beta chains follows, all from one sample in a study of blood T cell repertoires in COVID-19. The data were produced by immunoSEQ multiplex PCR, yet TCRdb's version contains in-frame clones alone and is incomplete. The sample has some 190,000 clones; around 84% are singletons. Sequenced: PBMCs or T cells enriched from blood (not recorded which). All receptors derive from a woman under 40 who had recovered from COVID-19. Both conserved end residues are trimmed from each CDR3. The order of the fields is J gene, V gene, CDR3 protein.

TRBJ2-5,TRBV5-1,ASSLVIGTGRETQY
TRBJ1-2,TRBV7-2,ASRPYGQAVYGYT
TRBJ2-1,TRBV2,ASDPGTGVILQF
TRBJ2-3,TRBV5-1,ASSPWGPGTSGSTDTQY
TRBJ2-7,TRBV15,ATSRDLRRRGYEQY
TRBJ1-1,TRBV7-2,ASSTQGGGTEAF
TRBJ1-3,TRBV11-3,ASSLTSGNTIY
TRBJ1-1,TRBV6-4,ASRMGANTEAF
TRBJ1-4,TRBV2,ASRRGGRNEKLF
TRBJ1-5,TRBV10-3,AISVAGTNQPQH
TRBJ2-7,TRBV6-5,ASRVGLGYEQY
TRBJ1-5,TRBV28,ASSPRGYGNQPQH
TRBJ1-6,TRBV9,ASSVGRVAESPLH
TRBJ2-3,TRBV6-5,ASSPTRLSTDTQY
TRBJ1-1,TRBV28,ASSIKLNTEAF
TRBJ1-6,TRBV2,ASSYRTGGNSPLH
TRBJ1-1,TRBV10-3,AISESQGNTEAF
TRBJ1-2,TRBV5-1,ASSPTGVYGYT
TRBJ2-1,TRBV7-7,ASSLTGGADYEQF
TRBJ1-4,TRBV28,ASSITGVNEKLF
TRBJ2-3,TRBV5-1,ASSLDTTSTDTQY
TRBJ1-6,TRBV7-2,ASSLAAYNSPLH
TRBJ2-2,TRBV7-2,ASSLAGGTGELF
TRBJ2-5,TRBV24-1,ATQTGSVGETQY
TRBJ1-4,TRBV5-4,ASSSGQEAVDEKLF
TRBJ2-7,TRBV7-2,ASSLGYSGRRGSYEQY
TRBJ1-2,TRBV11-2,ASSIQVNYGYT
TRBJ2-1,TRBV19,ASILRDYNEQF
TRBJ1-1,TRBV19,ASSIQGMNTEAF
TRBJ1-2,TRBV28,ASTTGQGRLYGYT
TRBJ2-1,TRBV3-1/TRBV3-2,ASTPALAGYNEQF
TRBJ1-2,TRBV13,ASSLRQAGNYGYT
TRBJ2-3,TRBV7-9,ASSLGTGITDTQY
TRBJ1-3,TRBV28,ASWVRGSGNTIY
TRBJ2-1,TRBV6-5,ASSYGLAGQNEQF